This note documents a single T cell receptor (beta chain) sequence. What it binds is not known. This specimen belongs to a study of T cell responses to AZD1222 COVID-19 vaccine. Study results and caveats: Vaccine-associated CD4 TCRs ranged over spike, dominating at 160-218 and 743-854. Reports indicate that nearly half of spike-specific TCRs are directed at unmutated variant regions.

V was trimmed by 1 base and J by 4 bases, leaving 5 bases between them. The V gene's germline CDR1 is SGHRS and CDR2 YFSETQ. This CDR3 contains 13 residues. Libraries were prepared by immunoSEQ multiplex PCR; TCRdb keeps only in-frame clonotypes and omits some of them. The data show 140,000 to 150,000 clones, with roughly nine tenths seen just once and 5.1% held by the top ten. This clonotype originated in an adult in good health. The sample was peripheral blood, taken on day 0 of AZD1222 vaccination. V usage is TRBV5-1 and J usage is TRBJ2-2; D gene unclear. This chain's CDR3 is CASSLKGTGELFF. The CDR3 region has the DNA TGCGCCAGCAGCTTGAAGGGCACCGGGGAGCTGTTTTTT. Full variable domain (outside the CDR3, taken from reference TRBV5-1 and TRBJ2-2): KAGVTQTPRYLIKTRGQQVTLSCSPISGHRSVSWYQQTPGQGLQFLFEYFSETQRNKGNFPGRFSGRQFSNSRSEMNVSTLELGDSALYLCASSLKGTGELFFGEGSRLTVL.